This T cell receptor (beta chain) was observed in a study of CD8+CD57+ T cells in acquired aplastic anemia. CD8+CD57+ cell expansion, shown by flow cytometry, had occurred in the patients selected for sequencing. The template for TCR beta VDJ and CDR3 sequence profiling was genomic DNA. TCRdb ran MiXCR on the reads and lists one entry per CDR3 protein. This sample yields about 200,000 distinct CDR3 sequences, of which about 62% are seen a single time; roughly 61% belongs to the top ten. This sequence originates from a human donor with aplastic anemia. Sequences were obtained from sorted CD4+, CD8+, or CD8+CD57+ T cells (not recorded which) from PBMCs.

The DNA for the CDR3 is TGTGCCAGTACCCACAGGGGGAGCGATACGCAGTATTTT. This translates into CASTHRGSDTQYF. This chain links TRBV19 with TRBJ2-3, with 8 nucleotides matching TRBD1. The CDR3 is made up of 13 amino acids. V gave up 7 bases and J gave up 6 bases; unmatched junction bases: 6. The germline gives CDR1 LNHDA, CDR2 SQIVND (reference sequence).